Listed here are 31 T cell receptor beta chains from one sample, sequenced in a study of PD-1 blockade in classical Hodgkin lymphoma (dated by TCRdb to the early 2020s). The library was produced with the immunoSEQ multiplex PCR assay. Drawn from immuneACCESS, this table holds only the in-frame rearrangements with V and J called that TCRdb kept. Clones are partly lost; checked studies trace under half to an unresolved V gene and leave the rest unexplained. This sample lists 21,000 or so clones; over 65% were detected once. About 41% of the sample is taken by the ten largest. Interpreted using the paper, the time point label stands for: cycle 2 day 1 (C2D1) of nivolumab. Every trial patient had relapsed after autologous stem cell transplantation, and cohorts A, B and C differed in prior brentuximab vedotin exposure. This sample comprised peripheral blood mononuclear cells (PBMCs), obtained before the second cycle of nivolumab. The receptors shown here come from a human donor with classical Hodgkin lymphoma.

This clone was seen a handful of times. The chain combines TRBV11-3 with TRBJ2-7; a possible D gene is TRBD1 (6 bases). Germline lookup yields CDR1 SGHNT and CDR2 YENEEA. This CDR3 has 15 amino acids. V shed 3 bases and J shed 4 bases, with 16 bases lying between them. CDR3 DNA sequence: TGTGCCAGCAGCTTCTTACGTACGCAGGGGTACGAGCAGTACTTC. As protein: CASSFLRTQGYEQYF.

The chain employs TRBV6-1 and TRBJ1-2, with D perhaps TRBD1 (5 bases). The CDR3 consists of 12 residues. CDR1 MNHNS and CDR2 SASEGT come from the germline V gene. V dropped 8 bases and J dropped 3 bases, with 10 bases sitting between them. CDR3 coding DNA: TGTGCCAGCTCCGGGACGCACTATGGCTACACCTTC. This encodes CASSGTHYGYTF.

The chain employs TRBV7-2 and TRBJ2-2, with unresolved D. The V gene's germline CDR1 is SGHTA and CDR2 FQGNSA. This CDR3 contains 15 residues. V was clipped by 3 bases and J by 0 bases, with 8 bases between them. CDR3 sequence reads: CASSLSGSNTGELFF. DNA of the CDR3: TGTGCCAGCAGCTTGTCGGGTTCGAACACCGGGGAGCTGTTTTTT.

This rearrangement joins TRBV7-6 to TRBJ1-4; D might be TRBD1 (5 bases). Germline V gene data show CDR1 as SGHVS and CDR2 as FNYEAQ. CDR3 length equals 13 residues. Trimming cost V 0 bases and J 8 bases, with 7 bases left between them. CDR3 in DNA: TGTGCCAGCAGCTTAGCCAGGGACGAAAAACTGTTTTTT. Translation: CASSLARDEKLFF.

The V gene is TRBV5-4, the J gene TRBJ1-2; the match to TRBD1 covers 8 bases. The V and J ends lost 5 bases and 5 bases, in that order; junction bases with no gene match: 8. The germline V gene encodes CDR1 SGHNT and CDR2 YYREEE (reference sequence). CDR3 length: 14 residues. CDR3 DNA sequence: TGTGCCAGCAGTTTAAGACAGGGGTCGTATGGCTACACCTTC. Its protein product is CASSLRQGSYGYTF.

This clone was found once. This chain joins TRBV20-1 and TRBJ1-1; no clear D. The CDR3 totals 11 residues. Trimming removed 3 bases from V and 8 bases from J, with 10 bases in between. CDR1 DFQATT and CDR2 SNEGSKA come from the germline V gene (reference sequence). The CDR3 loop reads CSASSPREAFF. The CDR3 DNA is TGCAGTGCTAGTTCGCCAAGGGAAGCTTTCTTT.

The chain carries TRBV7-3 and TRBJ1-3, with TRBD1 matching 7 bases. V gave up 5 bases and J gave up 6 bases; unmatched junction bases: 7. CDR3 length: 14 residues. Germline V gene sequence: CDR1 SGHTA, CDR2 FQGTGA. CDR3 coding DNA: TGTGCCAGCAGCCTGAGGGACAGATTAAACACCATATATTTT. Residues: CASSLRDRLNTIYF.

This clone was detected a few times. The chain couples TRBV4-2 to TRBJ2-1; no definite D call. The CDR3 has 16 amino acids. Trimming left V 0 bases short and J 0 bases short, with 9 bases between. Germline V CDR1 and CDR2: LGHNA, YNFKEQ. The CDR3 loop is CASSQERSSSYNEQFF. CDR3 bases: TGTGCCAGCAGCCAAGAGAGATCCAGCTCCTACAATGAGCAGTTCTTC.

The chain has TRBV29-1 and TRBJ2-7, with 7 bases matching TRBD2. CDR3 length equals 13 residues. CDR1 SQVTM and CDR2 ANQGSEA come from the germline V gene. The V and J ends lost 5 bases and 4 bases, in that order; junction bases with no gene match: 8. In nucleotides, the CDR3 is TGCAGCGTTCGACCGTGGGAGGGTTACGAGCAGTACTTC. Its translation: CSVRPWEGYEQYF.

This clone was counted only a few times. The chain joins TRBV30 to TRBJ1-1; no definite D call. The V and J ends lost 3 bases and 3 bases respectively, with 11 bases between them. CDR1 GTSNPN and CDR2 SVGIG come from the germline V gene (reference sequence). This CDR3 is built from 13 residues. The CDR3: CAWRVSADTEAFF. The DNA of the CDR3 is TGTGCCTGGAGGGTTTCGGCAGACACTGAAGCTTTCTTT.

This clone was seen more than once but under ten times. V gene TRBV29-1 combines with J gene TRBJ1-2, with D possibly being TRBD1 (6 bases). The germline gives CDR1 SQVTM, CDR2 ANQGSEA. This CDR3 spans 13 amino acids. Between the trimmed V and J ends, which lost 4 bases and 2 bases, there was a span of 11 bases. The CDR3 region has the DNA TGCAGCGTTGTTCGGACAGAGAACTATGGCTACACCTTC. This translates into CSVVRTENYGYTF.

The CDR3 sequence: CASSLGLAGVPNTQYF. For the CDR3, the DNA is TGTGCCAGCAGCTTAGGTCTCGCGGGAGTACCAAATACGCAGTATTTT. The V call is TRBV7-3, the J call TRBJ2-3; 7 bases are shared with TRBD2. With V trimmed by 2 bases and J by 7 bases, 12 bases remained unmatched. CDR3 size: 16 residues. The germline gives CDR1 SGHTA, CDR2 FQGTGA.

The genes are TRBV7-9 and TRBJ1-3; D is uncertain. The V gene lost 2 bases and the J gene lost 2 bases, with 10 bases spanning the gap. CDR1 SEHNR and CDR2 FQNEAQ come from the germline V gene (reference sequence). The CDR3 spans 15 residues. The CDR3 sequence: CASSLKGLTGNTIYF. For the CDR3, the DNA is TGTGCCAGCAGCTTAAAAGGGTTAACTGGAAACACCATATATTTT.

The chain employs TRBV7-2 and TRBJ1-2; TRBD1 aligns across 8 bases. The V gene end was trimmed by 1 base and the J gene end by 8 bases; junction bases not matched to a gene: 9. The CDR3 has 15 amino acids. Germline-derived CDR1 and CDR2 are SGHTA and FQGNSA. The CDR3 sequence: CASSLVVGQAGGYTF. The CDR3 DNA sequence: TGTGCCAGCAGCTTAGTGGTGGGACAGGCGGGCGGCTACACCTTC.

This clone was seen a few times. This sequence joins TRBV15 and TRBJ2-3, with 13 bases matching TRBD2. This CDR3 contains 15 residues. The trim removed 1 base at V and 10 bases at J, leaving 5 bases unmatched. The V gene's germline CDR1 is LNHNV and CDR2 YYDKDF (reference sequence). Written as DNA, the CDR3 is TGTGCCACCAGCAGAGGCCGGACTAGCGGGAGTGCGCAGTATTTT. Translated, it gives CATSRGRTSGSAQYF.

The chain has TRBV6-5 and TRBJ1-2; D gene unclear. Trimming stripped 0 bases from V and 7 bases from J, with 12 bases between. In germline, CDR1 is MNHEY, CDR2 SVGAGI. The length of the CDR3 is 14 residues. Here the CDR3 DNA reads TGTGCCAGCAGTTACTCGAAGATGGGTAGTGGCTACACCTTC. Its protein product is CASSYSKMGSGYTF.

This clone was detected once. The chain is built from TRBV25-1 and TRBJ2-2; D call uncertain. CDR1 MGHDK and CDR2 SYGVNS come from the germline V gene. The CDR3 has 13 amino acids. Between the trimmed V and J ends, which lost 2 bases and 6 bases, there was a span of 7 bases. The CDR3 region is CASSERVAGELFF. For the CDR3, the DNA is TGTGCCAGCAGTGAACGAGTAGCCGGGGAGCTGTTTTTT.

The J gene is TRBJ2-3, the V gene TRBV19; TRBD2 matches 9 bases. J gave up 2 bases and V 3 bases, and 6 bases lay outside the gene matches. This CDR3 contains 16 residues. Per the germline V gene, CDR1 is LNHDA and CDR2 is SQIVND (reference sequence). CDR3 nucleotide sequence: TGTGCCAGTAGTATGACAGCGGGAGGTTACACAGATACGCAGTATTTT. Amino acids: CASSMTAGGYTDTQYF.

The count of this clone is one. V and J are TRBV2 and TRBJ2-1; 8 nucleotides align to TRBD2. The CDR3 spans 15 residues. The V gene end was trimmed by 0 bases and the J gene end by 12 bases; junction bases not matched to a gene: 10. The germline V gene encodes CDR1 SNHLY and CDR2 FYNNEI. The CDR3 region has the DNA TGTGCCAGCAGTGAAGCGCTTCGGGGACTAGTGAGGCAGTTCTTC. This gives the protein CASSEALRGLVRQFF.

The chain employs TRBV6-1 and TRBJ1-2; 7 bases agree with TRBD1. Germline CDR1 and CDR2: MNHNS and SASEGT. This CDR3 region has 13 residues. Trimming removed 1 base from V and 8 bases from J; junction bases left unmatched: 4. The CDR3 DNA sequence: TGTGCCAGCAGTGAAGTCAGGGGGAAAGGCTACACCTTC. This codes for CASSEVRGKGYTF.

The chain is built from TRBV4-2 and TRBJ2-7; 9 nucleotides match TRBD2. The CDR3 consists of 18 residues. Germline values: CDR1 LGHNA, CDR2 YNFKEQ. The V segment lost 0 bases and the J segment 3 bases; nucleotides outside the gene matches: 12. CDR3 coding DNA: TGTGCCAGCAGCCAAGAACCCCCGGCTAGCGGGACCATCTACGAGCAGTACTTC. Its protein product is CASSQEPPASGTIYEQYF.

The CDR3 DNA reads as TGTGCCACCAGCAGAGATCGAGCGGGCGGAAATGAGCAGTTCTTC. It translates to CATSRDRAGGNEQFF. The J gene is TRBJ2-1, the V gene TRBV15; D might be TRBD2 (6 bases). The V end was cut by 0 bases, the J end by 7 bases, with 13 bases between. Germline V gene sequence: CDR1 LNHNV, CDR2 YYDKDF (reference sequence). There are 15 residues in the CDR3.

The chain employs TRBV6-5 and TRBJ1-2, with D maybe TRBD1 (5 bases). Germline values: CDR1 MNHEY, CDR2 SVGAGI. There are 16 residues in the CDR3. Trimming shortened V by 6 bases and J by 4 bases, and 21 bases separated the two germline ends. CDR3 amino acids: CASSYIGGGSGYGYTF. The CDR3 DNA sequence: TGTGCCAGCAGCTACATTGGGGGAGGCTCAGGCTATGGCTACACCTTC.

The gene calls are TRBV4-1 and TRBJ1-1; D call uncertain. The V and J ends lost 0 bases and 6 bases respectively, with 11 bases between them. Germline V gene sequence: CDR1 MGHRA, CDR2 YSYEKL. CDR3 length: 14 amino acids. CDR3 nucleotides: TGCGCCAGCAGCCAAGATCTAATAAAGCCTGAAGCTTTCTTT. Protein product: CASSQDLIKPEAFF.

The chain is built from TRBV30 and TRBJ1-2; D may be TRBD1 (5 bases). Germline-derived CDR1 and CDR2 are GTSNPN and SVGIG (reference sequence). Trimming took 4 bases from V and 5 from J, leaving 8 bases between them. The CDR3 spans 11 residues. The CDR3 sequence: CAWTGGYGYTF. Here the CDR3 DNA reads TGTGCCTGGACGGGGGGGTATGGCTACACCTTC.

The genes are TRBV2 and TRBJ2-5; no clear D gene. The length of the CDR3 is 14 residues. The ends were cut back, 2 bases at V and 5 bases at J, with 12 bases in the middle. From germline, CDR1 is SNHLY and CDR2 FYNNEI. CDR3 in DNA: TGTGCCAGCAGTGAACGGCAGGTTAAGGAGACCCAGTACTTC. It yields the protein CASSERQVKETQYF.

This chain links TRBV30 with TRBJ2-5; D may be TRBD1 (6 bases). Trimming stripped 3 bases from V and 2 bases from J, with 7 bases between. The CDR3 has 12 residues. The V gene's germline CDR1 is GTSNPN and CDR2 SVGIG (reference sequence). The CDR3 here is CAWRQGQETQYF. Written as DNA, the CDR3 is TGTGCCTGGAGACAGGGTCAAGAGACCCAGTACTTC.

Only one count was recorded for this clone. V is TRBV9 and J is TRBJ2-3, with D unclear. The CDR3 loop spans 13 amino acids. Germline V gene sequence: CDR1 SGDLS, CDR2 YYNGEE. V was clipped by 2 bases and J by 3 bases, with 7 bases between them. CDR3 loop: CASSVLLTDTQYF. CDR3 DNA sequence: TGTGCCAGCAGCGTTCTGTTAACAGATACGCAGTATTTT.

V usage is TRBV6-6 and J usage is TRBJ2-3; D gene uncertain. Germline assignment: CDR1 MNHNY and CDR2 SVGAGI (reference sequence). With 2 bases removed from V and 2 bases from J, the gap between germline ends came to 8 bases. CDR3 length equals 14 residues. DNA for the CDR3: TGTGCCAGCAGTTACGACCCCGTCACAGATACGCAGTATTTT. Translating gives CASSYDPVTDTQYF.

The chain employs TRBV7-2 and TRBJ1-5; D perhaps matches TRBD1 (5 bases). Trimming stripped 1 base from V and 3 bases from J, with 7 bases between. There are 14 residues in the CDR3. Germline CDR1 and CDR2: SGHTA and FQGNSA. The CDR3 DNA sequence: TGTGCCAGCAGCTTAGGACAGAACAATCAGCCCCAGCATTTT. Its translation is CASSLGQNNQPQHF.

This clone was observed a single time. J is TRBJ2-7 and V is TRBV19, with D possibly matching TRBD2 (6 bases). V gave up 6 bases and J gave up 6 bases, with 21 bases separating them. This CDR3 has 15 amino acids. Per the germline V gene, CDR1 is LNHDA and CDR2 is SQIVND (reference sequence). In nucleotides, the CDR3 is TGTGCCAGTAGCCCGGATTTGAGGCAGGGAGGCGAGCAGTACTTC. Its protein is CASSPDLRQGGEQYF.